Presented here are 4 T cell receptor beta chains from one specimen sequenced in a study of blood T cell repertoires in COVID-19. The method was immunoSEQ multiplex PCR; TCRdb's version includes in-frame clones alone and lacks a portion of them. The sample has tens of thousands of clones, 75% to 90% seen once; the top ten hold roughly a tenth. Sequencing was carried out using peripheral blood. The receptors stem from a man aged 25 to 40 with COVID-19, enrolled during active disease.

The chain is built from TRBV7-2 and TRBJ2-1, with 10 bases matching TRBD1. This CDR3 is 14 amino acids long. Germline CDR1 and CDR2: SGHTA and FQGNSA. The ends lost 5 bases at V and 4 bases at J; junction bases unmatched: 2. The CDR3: CASSRDRGYNEQFF. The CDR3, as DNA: TGTGCCAGCAGCCGGGACAGGGGATACAATGAGCAGTTCTTC.

The CDR3 is CASSQDFPVRSGANVLTF. CDR3 nucleotides: TGCGCCAGCAGCCAAGATTTCCCAGTCCGCTCTGGGGCCAACGTCCTGACTTTC. This rearrangement joins TRBV4-3 to TRBJ2-6; no definite D call. CDR3 length: 18 residues. V lost 0 bases to trimming and J lost 0 bases, with 12 bases between them. Looked up from germline, CDR1 is LGHNA and CDR2 is YSLEER.

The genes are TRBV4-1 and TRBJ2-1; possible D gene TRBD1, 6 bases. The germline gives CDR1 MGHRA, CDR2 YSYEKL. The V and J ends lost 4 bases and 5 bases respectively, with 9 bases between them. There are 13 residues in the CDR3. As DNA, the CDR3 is TGCGCCAGCAGCCTTACAGGGCACAATGAGCAGTTCTTC. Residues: CASSLTGHNEQFF.

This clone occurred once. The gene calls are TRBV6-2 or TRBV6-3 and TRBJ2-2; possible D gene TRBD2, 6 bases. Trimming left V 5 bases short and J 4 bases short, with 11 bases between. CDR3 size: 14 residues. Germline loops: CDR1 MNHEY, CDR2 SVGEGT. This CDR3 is CASSQIAATGELFF. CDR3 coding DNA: TGTGCCAGCAGTCAAATAGCGGCCACCGGGGAGCTGTTTTTT.